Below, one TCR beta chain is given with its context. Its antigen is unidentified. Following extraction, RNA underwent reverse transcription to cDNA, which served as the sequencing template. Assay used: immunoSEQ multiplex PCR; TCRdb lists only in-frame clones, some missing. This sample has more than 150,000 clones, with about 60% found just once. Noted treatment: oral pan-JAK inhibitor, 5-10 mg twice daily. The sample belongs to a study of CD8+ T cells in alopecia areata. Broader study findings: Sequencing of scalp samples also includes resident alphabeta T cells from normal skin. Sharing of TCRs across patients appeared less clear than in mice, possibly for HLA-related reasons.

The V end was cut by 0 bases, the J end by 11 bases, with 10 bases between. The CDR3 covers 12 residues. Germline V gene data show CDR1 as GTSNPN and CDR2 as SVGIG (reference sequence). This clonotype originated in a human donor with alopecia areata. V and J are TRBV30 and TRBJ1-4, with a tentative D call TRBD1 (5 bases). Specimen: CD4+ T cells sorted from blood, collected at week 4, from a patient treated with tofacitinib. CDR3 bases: TGTGCCTGGAGTGTAAGCGGGGGTAAACTGTTTTTT. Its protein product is CAWSVSGGKLFF.